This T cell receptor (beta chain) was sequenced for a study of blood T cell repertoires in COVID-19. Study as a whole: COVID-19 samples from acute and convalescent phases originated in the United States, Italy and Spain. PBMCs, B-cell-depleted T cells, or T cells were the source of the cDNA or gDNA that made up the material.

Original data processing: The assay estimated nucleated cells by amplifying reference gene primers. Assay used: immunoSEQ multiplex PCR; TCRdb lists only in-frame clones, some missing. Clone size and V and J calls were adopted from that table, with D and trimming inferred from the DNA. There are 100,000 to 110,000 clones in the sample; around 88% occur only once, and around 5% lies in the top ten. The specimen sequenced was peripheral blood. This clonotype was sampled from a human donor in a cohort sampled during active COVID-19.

The CDR3 reads CASSFDTGTGNYEQYF. CDR3 sequence (DNA): TGTGCCAGCAGCTTTGATACCGGGACAGGGAACTACGAGCAGTACTTC. This chain joins TRBV5-4 and TRBJ2-7, with 9 nucleotides matching TRBD1. This CDR3 has 16 amino acids. V was pared by 2 bases and J by 3 bases, with 9 bases of the junction left unmatched. Germline V gives CDR1 SGHNT, CDR2 YYREEE (reference sequence).